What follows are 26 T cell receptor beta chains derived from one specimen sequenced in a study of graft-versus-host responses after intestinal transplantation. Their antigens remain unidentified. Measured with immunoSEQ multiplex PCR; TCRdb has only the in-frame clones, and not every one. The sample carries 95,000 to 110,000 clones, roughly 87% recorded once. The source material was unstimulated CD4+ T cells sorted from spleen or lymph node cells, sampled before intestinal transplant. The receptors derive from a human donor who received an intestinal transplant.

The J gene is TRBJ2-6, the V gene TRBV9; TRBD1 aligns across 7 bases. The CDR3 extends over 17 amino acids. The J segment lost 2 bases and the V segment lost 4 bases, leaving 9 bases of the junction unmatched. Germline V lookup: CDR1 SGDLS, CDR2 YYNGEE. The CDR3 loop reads CASSQAVTGAGANVLTF. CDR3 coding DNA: TGTGCCAGCAGCCAAGCGGTTACAGGGGCTGGGGCCAACGTCCTGACTTTC.

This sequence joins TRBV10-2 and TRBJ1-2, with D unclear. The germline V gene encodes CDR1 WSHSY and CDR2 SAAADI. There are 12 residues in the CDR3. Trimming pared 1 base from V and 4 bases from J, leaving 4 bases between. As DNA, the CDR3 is TGCGCCAGCAGTGAGTGGGGCTATGGCTACACCTTC. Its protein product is CASSEWGYGYTF.

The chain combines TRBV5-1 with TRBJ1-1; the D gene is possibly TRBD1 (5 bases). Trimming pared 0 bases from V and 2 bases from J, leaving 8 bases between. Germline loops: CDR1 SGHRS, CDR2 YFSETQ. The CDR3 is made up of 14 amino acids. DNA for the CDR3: TGCGCCAGCAGCTTGGGACAGCCCAACACTGAAGCTTTCTTT. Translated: CASSLGQPNTEAFF.

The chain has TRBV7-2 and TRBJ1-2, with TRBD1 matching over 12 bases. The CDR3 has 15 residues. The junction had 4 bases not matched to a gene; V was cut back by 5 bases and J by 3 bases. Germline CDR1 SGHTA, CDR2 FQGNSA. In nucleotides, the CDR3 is TGTGCCAGCAGCATGGGACAGGGGGCTGACTATGGCTACACCTTC. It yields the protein CASSMGQGADYGYTF.

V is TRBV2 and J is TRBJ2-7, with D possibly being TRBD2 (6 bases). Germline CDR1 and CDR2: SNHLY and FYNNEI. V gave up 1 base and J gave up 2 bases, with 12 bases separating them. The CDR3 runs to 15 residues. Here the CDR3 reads CASSEDQRATYEQYF. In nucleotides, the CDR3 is TGTGCCAGCAGTGAAGACCAGCGGGCTACCTACGAGCAGTACTTC. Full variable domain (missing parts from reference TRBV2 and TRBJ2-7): EPEVTQTPSHQVTQMGQEVILRCVPISNHLYFYWYRQILGQKVEFLVSFYNNEISEKSEIFDDQFSVERPDGSNFTLKIRSTKLEDSAMYFCASSEDQRATYEQYFGPGTRLTVT.

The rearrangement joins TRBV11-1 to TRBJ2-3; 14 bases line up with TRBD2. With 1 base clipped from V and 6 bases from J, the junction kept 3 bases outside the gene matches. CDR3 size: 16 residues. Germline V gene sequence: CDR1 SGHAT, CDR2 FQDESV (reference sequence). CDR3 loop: CASSLGGLAGEDTQYF. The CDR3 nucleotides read TGTGCCAGCAGCTTAGGGGGACTAGCGGGAGAGGATACGCAGTATTTT.

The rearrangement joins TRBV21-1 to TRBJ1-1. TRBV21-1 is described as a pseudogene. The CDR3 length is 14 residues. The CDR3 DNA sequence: TGTGCCAGCAGCAAAGGAAGGACGGACACTGAAGCTTTCTTT. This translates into CASSKGRTDTEAFF.

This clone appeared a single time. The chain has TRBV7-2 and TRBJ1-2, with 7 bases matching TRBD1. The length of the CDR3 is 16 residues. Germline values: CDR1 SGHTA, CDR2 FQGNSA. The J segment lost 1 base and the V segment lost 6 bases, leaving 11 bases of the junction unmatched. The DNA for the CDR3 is TGTGCCAGCAGTCCTTACGGGACAGCGATTAACTATGGCTACACCTTC. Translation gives CASSPYGTAINYGYTF.

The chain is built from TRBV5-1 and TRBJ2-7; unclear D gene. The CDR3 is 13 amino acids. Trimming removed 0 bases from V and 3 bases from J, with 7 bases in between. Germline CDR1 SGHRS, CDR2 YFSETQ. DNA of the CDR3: TGCGCCAGCAGCTTGGCCCCGGGCTACGAGCAGTACTTC. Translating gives CASSLAPGYEQYF.

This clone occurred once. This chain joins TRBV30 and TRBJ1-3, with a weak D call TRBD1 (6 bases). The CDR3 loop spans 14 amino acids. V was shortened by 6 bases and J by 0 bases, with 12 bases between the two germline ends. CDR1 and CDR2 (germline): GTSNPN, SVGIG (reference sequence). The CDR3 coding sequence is TGTGCCTGCAACAGGGTCCCCTCTGGAAACACCATATATTTT. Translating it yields CACNRVPSGNTIYF.

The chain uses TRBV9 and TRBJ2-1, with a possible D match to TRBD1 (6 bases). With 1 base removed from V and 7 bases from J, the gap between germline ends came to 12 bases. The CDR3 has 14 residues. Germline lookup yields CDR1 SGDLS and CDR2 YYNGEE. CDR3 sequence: CASSVRWTENEQFF. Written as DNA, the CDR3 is TGTGCCAGCAGCGTACGGTGGACAGAAAATGAGCAGTTCTTC.

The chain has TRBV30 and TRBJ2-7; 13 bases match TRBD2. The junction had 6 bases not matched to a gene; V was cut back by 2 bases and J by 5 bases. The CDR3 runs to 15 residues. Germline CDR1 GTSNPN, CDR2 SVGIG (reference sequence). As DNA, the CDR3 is TGTGCCTGGAGTTTAGGACTAGCGGGAGCCAACGAGCAGTACTTC. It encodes CAWSLGLAGANEQYF.

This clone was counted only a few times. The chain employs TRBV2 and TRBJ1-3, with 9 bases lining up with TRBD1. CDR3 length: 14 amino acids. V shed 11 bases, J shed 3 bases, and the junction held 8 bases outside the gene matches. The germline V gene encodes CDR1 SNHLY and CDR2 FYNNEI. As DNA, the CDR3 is TGTGCCGTCCGACAGGGGGTACTTGGAAACACCATATATTTT. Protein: CAVRQGVLGNTIYF.

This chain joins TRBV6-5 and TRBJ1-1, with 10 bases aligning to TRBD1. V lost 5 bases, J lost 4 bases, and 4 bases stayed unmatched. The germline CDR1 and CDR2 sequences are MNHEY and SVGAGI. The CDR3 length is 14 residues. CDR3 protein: CASSPGQGSTEAFF. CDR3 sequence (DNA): TGTGCCAGCAGTCCGGGACAGGGGAGCACTGAAGCTTTCTTT.

The CDR3 DNA is TGCGCCAGCAGCTTGGAGGGGAGAGGGGTTTCACCCCTCCACTTT. Its protein product is CASSLEGRGVSPLHF. The chain has TRBV5-1 and TRBJ1-6; possible D gene TRBD1, 5 bases. CDR3 length: 15 residues. Germline-derived CDR1 and CDR2 are SGHRS and YFSETQ. The V end lost 0 bases, the J end lost 9 bases, and 13 bases lay between the germline ends. The variable domain in full, with the rest retrieved from reference TRBV5-1 and TRBJ1-6, is KAGVTQTPRYLIKTRGQQVTLSCSPISGHRSVSWYQQTPGQGLQFLFEYFSETQRNKGNFPGRFSGRQFSNSRSEMNVSTLELGDSALYLCASSLEGRGVSPLHFGNGTRLTVT.

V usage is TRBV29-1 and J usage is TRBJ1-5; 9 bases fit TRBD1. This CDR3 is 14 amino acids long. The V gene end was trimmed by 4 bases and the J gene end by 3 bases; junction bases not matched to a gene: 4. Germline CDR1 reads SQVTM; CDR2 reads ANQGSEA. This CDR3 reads CSVGGDRVNQPQHF. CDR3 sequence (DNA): TGCAGCGTTGGTGGGGACAGGGTCAATCAGCCCCAGCATTTT.

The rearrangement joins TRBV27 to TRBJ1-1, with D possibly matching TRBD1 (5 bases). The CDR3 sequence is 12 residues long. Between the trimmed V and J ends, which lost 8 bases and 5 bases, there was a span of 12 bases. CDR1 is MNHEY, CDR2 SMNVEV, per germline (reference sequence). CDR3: CASSSGGTEAFF. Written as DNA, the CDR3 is TGTGCCAGCTCGTCGGGGGGGACTGAAGCTTTCTTT.

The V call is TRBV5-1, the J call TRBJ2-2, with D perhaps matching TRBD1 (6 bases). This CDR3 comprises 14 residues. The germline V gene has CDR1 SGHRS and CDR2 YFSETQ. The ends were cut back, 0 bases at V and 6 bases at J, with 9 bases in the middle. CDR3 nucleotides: TGCGCCAGCAGCTTGGACAGGGCGGCCGGGGAGCTGTTTTTT. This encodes CASSLDRAAGELFF.

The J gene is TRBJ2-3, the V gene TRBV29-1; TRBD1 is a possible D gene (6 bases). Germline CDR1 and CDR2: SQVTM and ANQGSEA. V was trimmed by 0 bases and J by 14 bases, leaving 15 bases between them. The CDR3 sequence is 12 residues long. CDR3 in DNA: TGCAGCGTTGAAGAACGGCAGGGGTGGTGGTATTTT. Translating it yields CSVEERQGWWYF.

The CDR3 loop reads CASSLTGQGAHEQYF. The DNA of the CDR3 is TGTGCCAGCAGCTTAACGGGACAGGGGGCCCACGAGCAGTACTTC. The rearrangement joins TRBV7-7 to TRBJ2-7; 12 nucleotides line up with TRBD1. The CDR3 is 15 amino acids. Trimming removed 2 bases from V and 5 bases from J; junction bases left unmatched: 4. The germline CDR1 and CDR2 sequences are SSHAT and FNYEAQ (reference sequence).

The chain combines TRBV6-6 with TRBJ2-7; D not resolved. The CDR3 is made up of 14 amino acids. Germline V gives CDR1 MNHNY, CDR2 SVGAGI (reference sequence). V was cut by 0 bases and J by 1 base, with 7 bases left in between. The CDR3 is CASSYSQASYEQYF. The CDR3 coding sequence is TGTGCCAGCAGTTACTCTCAGGCTTCCTACGAGCAGTACTTC.

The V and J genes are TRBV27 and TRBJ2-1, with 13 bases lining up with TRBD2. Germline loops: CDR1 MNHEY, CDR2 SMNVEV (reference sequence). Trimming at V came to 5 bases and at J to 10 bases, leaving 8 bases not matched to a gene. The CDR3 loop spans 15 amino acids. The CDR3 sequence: CASSQTSGGAREQFF. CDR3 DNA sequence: TGTGCCAGCAGTCAAACTAGCGGGGGGGCCAGGGAGCAGTTCTTC.

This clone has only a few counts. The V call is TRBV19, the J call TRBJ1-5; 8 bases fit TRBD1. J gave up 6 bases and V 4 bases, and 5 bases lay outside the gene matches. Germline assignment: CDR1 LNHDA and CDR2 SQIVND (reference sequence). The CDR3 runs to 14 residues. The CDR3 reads CASSKDREGQPQHF. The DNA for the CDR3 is TGTGCCAGTAGTAAGGACAGGGAGGGTCAGCCCCAGCATTTT.

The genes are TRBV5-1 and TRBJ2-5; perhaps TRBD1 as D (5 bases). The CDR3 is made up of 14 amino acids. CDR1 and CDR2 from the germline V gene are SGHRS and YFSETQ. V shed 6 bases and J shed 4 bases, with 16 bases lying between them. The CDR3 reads CASTTDSHRETQYF. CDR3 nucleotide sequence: TGCGCCAGCACGACAGATTCCCACCGAGAGACCCAGTACTTC.

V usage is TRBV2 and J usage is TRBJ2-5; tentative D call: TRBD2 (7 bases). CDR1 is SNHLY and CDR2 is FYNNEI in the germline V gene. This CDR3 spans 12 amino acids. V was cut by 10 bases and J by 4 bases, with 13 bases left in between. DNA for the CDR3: TGTGCCACCCCGGGGGGCAGAGAGACCCAGTACTTC. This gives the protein CATPGGRETQYF. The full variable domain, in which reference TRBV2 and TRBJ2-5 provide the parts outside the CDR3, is EPEVTQTPSHQVTQMGQEVILRCVPISNHLYFYWYRQILGQKVEFLVSFYNNEISEKSEIFDDQFSVERPDGSNFTLKIRSTKLEDSAMYFCATPGGRETQYFGPGTRLLVL.

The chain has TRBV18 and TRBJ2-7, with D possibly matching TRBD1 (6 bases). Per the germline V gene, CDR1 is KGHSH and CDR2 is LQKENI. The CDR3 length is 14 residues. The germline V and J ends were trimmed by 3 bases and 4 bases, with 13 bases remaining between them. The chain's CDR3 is CASSPQPGQYEQYF. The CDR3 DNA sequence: TGTGCCAGCTCACCCCAACCGGGACAATACGAGCAGTACTTC.